Here is one T cell receptor beta chain with its context. The entry originates in a study of cytomegalovirus exposure and HLA in healthy donors. This PCR relied on a set of 60 Vbeta primers and 13 Jbeta primers. TCRdb keeps only in-frame clones here, not all; method: immunoSEQ multiplex PCR. The table lists tens of thousands of clones, roughly four fifths of them singletons. This receptor was identified in a man aged 35-49 years in good health and CMV-seronegative. The sequenced sample was PBMCs.

The CDR3: CASSPSDLERPTNEKLFF. CDR3 nucleotides: TGTGCCAGCTCACCTTCTGACCTGGAGCGGCCAACTAATGAAAAACTGTTTTTT. V gene TRBV18 combines with J gene TRBJ1-4; D is uncertain. CDR3 length: 18 residues. V was cut by 3 bases and J by 0 bases, with 17 bases left in between. CDR1 is KGHSH and CDR2 is LQKENI in the germline V gene. Drawing the rest from reference TRBV18 and TRBJ1-4, the complete variable domain is NAGVMQNPRHLVRRRGQEARLRCSPMKGHSHVYWYRQLPEEGLKFMVYLQKENIIDESGMPKERFSAEFPKEGPSILRIQQVVRGDSAAYFCASSPSDLERPTNEKLFFGSGTQLSVL.